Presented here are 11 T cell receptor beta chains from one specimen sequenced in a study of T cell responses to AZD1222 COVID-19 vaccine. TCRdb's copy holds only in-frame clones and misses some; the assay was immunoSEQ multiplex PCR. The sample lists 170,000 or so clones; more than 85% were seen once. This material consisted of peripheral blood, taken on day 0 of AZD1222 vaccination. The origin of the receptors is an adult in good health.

The CDR3 region has the DNA TGTGCCAGCAGCGTGGACAGGGGAGGAAACACCATATATTTT. Protein product: CASSVDRGGNTIYF. The rearrangement joins TRBV5-4 to TRBJ1-3; 9 nucleotides line up with TRBD1. Germline V CDR1 and CDR2: SGHNT, YYREEE (reference sequence). The CDR3 contains 14 residues. The trim removed 4 bases at V and 4 bases at J, leaving 3 bases unmatched. Full variable domain (remainder filled in from reference TRBV5-4 and TRBJ1-3): ETGVTQSPTHLIKTRGQQVTLRCSSQSGHNTVSWYQQALGQGPQFIFQYYREEENGRGNFPPRFSGLQFPNYSSELNVNALELDDSALYLCASSVDRGGNTIYFGEGSWLTVV.

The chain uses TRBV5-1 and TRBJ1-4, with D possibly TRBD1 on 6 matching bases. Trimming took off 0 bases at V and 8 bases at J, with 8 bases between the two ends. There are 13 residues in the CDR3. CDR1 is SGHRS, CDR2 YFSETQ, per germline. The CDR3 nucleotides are TGCGCCAGCAGCTTGGCGGGGGCCGAAAAACTGTTTTTT. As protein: CASSLAGAEKLFF.

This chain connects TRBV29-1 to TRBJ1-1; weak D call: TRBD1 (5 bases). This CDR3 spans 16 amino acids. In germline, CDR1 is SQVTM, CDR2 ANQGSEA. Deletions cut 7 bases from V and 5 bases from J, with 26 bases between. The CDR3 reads CSGVTPRPTGRTEAFF. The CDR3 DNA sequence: TGCAGCGGCGTGACACCACGGCCAACGGGGCGGACTGAAGCTTTCTTT. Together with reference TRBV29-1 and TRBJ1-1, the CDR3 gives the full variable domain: SAVISQKPSRDICQRGTSLTIQCQVDSQVTMMFWYRQQPGQSLTLIATANQGSEATYESGFVIDKFPISRPNLTFSTLTVSNMSPEDSSIYLCSGVTPRPTGRTEAFFGQGTRLTVV.

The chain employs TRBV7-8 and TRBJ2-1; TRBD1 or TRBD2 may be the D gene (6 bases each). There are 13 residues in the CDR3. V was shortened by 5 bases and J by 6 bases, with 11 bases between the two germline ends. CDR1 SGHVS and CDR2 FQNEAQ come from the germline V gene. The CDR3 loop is CASSLGGGNEQFF. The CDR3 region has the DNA TGTGCCAGCAGCCTGGGGGGCGGCAATGAGCAGTTCTTC.

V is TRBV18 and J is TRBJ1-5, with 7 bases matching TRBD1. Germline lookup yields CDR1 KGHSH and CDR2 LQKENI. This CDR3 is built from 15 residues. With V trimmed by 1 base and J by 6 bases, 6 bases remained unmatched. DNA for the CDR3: TGTGCCAGCTCACCACTTCAGGGGGTGGTTCAGCCCCAGCATTTT. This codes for CASSPLQGVVQPQHF.

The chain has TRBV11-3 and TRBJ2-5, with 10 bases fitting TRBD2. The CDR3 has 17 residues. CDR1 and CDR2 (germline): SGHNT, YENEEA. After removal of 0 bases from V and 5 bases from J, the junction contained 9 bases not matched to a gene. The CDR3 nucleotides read TGTGCCAGCAGCTTAGATGGGATAGCGGGGGGTACGGAGACCCAGTACTTC. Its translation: CASSLDGIAGGTETQYF.

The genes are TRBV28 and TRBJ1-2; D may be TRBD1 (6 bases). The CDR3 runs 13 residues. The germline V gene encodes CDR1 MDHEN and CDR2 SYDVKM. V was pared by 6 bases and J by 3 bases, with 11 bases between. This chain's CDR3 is CASRTGIDYGYTF. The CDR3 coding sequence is TGTGCCAGCAGAACAGGGATAGACTATGGCTACACCTTC.

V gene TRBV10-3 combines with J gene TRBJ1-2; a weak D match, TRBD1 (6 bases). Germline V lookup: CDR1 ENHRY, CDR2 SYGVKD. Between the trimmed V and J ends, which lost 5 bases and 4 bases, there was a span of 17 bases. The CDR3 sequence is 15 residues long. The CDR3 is CAISRGNTGIYGYTF. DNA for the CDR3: TGTGCCATCAGTCGCGGTAATACAGGGATCTATGGCTACACCTTC.

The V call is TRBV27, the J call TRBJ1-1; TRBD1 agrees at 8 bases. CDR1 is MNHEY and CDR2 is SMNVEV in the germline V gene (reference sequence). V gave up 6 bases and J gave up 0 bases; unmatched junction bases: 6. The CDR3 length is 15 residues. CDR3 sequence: CASRRTGTMNTEAFF. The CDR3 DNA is TGTGCCAGCAGGCGGACAGGGACGATGAACACTGAAGCTTTCTTT.

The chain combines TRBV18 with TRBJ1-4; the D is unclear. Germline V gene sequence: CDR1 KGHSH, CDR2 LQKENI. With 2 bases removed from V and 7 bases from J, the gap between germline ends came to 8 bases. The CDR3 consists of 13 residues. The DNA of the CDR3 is TGTGCCAGCTCACCAGGAGCGGTTGAAAAACTGTTTTTT. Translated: CASSPGAVEKLFF.

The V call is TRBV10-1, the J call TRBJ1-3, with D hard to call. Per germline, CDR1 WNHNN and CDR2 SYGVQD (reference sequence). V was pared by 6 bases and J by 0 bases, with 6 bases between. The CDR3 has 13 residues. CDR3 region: CASRPNSGNTIYF. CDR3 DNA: TGCGCCAGCAGGCCCAACTCTGGAAACACCATATATTTT.